A selection of T cell receptor beta chains follows, all from one sample in a study. From the multiplex PCR reads, TCRdb called clonotypes with MiXCR, one entry per CDR3 protein. The data hold over a thousand distinct CDR3 sequences, with 30% to 35% observed a single time. The sequencing sample was made of memory CD4+ T cells sorted from blood. The receptor source for this set is a female donor with breast cancer. The CDR3 runs from the conserved cysteine through the conserved F or W. D genes are given only for firm matches. Rows may omit the clone size; those that give it use once, few, many or a size class.

cdr3_nt: TGTGCCAGCAGACCCGGGACAGGGTCCTATGGCTACACCTTC
cdr3_aa: CASRPGTGSYGYTF
v_call: TRBV12-3/TRBV12-4
j_call: TRBJ1-2
clone_size: -
d_call: TRBD1
cdr3_length: 14

cdr3_nt: TGTGCCAGCAGACAGGGGACAGATCTAAACTATGGCTACACCTTC
cdr3_aa: CASRQGTDLNYGYTF
v_call: TRBV12-3/TRBV12-4
j_call: TRBJ1-2
clone_size: medium-sized
d_call: TRBD1
cdr3_length: 15

cdr3_nt: TGTGCCAGCAGTTTGCAGGGAGAGCACTATGGCTACACCTTC
cdr3_aa: CASSLQGEHYGYTF
v_call: TRBV12-3/TRBV12-4
j_call: TRBJ1-2
clone_size: -
d_call: -
cdr3_length: 14

cdr3_nt: TGTGCCAGCAGTTTGGCCACCCCTGTCGGCGGCTACACCTTC
cdr3_aa: CASSLATPVGGYTF
v_call: TRBV12-3/TRBV12-4
j_call: TRBJ1-2
clone_size: large
d_call: -
cdr3_length: 14

cdr3_nt: TGTGCCAGCAGTTTATCGGGACAGGCACAGAACTATGGCTACACCTTC
cdr3_aa: CASSLSGQAQNYGYTF
v_call: TRBV12-3/TRBV12-4
j_call: TRBJ1-2
clone_size: few
d_call: TRBD1
cdr3_length: 16

cdr3_nt: TGTGCCAGCAGTCGTCGACAGTATGGCTACACCTTC
cdr3_aa: CASSRRQYGYTF
v_call: TRBV12-3/TRBV12-4
j_call: TRBJ1-2
clone_size: many
d_call: -
cdr3_length: 12

cdr3_nt: TGTGCCAGCAGGGTGGGACAGGATGATGGCTACACCTTC
cdr3_aa: CASRVGQDDGYTF
v_call: TRBV12-3/TRBV12-4
j_call: TRBJ1-2
clone_size: once
d_call: TRBD1
cdr3_length: 13

cdr3_nt: TGTGCCAGCGCTGCGGACAGGGGAAATGGCTACACCTTC
cdr3_aa: CASAADRGNGYTF
v_call: TRBV12-3/TRBV12-4
j_call: TRBJ1-2
clone_size: -
d_call: TRBD1
cdr3_length: 13

cdr3_nt: TGTGCCAGCAGTTGGGCAGGATCCGGATATGGCTACACCTTC
cdr3_aa: CASSWAGSGYGYTF
v_call: TRBV12-3/TRBV12-4
j_call: TRBJ1-2
clone_size: medium-sized
d_call: -
cdr3_length: 14

cdr3_nt: TGTGCCAGCAGTGAGACAGGGTTGAGCTATGGCTACACCTTC
cdr3_aa: CASSETGLSYGYTF
v_call: TRBV12-3/TRBV12-4
j_call: TRBJ1-2
clone_size: -
d_call: TRBD1
cdr3_length: 14

cdr3_nt: TGTGCCAGCAGCCAAATAACAGGGTATGGCTACACCTTC
cdr3_aa: CASSQITGYGYTF
v_call: TRBV12-3/TRBV12-4
j_call: TRBJ1-2
clone_size: large
d_call: -
cdr3_length: 13